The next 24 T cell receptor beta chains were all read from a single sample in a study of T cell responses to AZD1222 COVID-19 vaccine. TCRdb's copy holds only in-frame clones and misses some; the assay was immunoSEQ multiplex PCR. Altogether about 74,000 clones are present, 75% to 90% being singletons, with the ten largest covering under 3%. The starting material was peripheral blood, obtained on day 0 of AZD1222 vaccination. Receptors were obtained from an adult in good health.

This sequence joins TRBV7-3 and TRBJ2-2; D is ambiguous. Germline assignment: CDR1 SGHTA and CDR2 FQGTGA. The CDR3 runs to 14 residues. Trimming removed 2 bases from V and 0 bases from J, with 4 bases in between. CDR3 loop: CASSLGSNTGELFF. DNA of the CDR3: TGTGCCAGCAGCTTAGGCTCGAACACCGGGGAGCTGTTTTTT.

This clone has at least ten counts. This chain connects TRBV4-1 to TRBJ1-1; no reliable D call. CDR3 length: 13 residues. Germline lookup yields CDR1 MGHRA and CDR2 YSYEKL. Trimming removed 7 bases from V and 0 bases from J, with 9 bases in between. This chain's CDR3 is CASTSELNTEAFF. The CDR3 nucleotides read TGCGCCAGCACATCTGAATTGAACACTGAAGCTTTCTTT.

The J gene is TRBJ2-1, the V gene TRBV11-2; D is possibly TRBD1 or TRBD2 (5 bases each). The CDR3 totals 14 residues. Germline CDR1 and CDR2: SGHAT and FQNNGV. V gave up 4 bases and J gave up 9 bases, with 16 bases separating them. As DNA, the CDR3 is TGTGCCAGCAGCTCGCCTGGGGGACGCGGTGAGCAGTTCTTC. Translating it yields CASSSPGGRGEQFF. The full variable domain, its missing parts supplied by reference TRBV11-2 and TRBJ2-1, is EAGVAQSPRYKIIEKRQSVAFWCNPISGHATLYWYQQILGQGPKLLIQFQNNGVVDDSQLPKDRFSAERLKGVDSTLKIQPAKLEDSAVYLCASSSPGGRGEQFFGPGTRLTVL.

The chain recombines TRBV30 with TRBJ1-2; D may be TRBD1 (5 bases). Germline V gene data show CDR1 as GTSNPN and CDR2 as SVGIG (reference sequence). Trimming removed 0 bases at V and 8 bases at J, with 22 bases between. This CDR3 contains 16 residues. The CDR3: CAWSVSPRRDVWGYTF. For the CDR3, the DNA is TGTGCCTGGAGTGTCAGCCCCCGCAGGGACGTTTGGGGCTACACCTTC.

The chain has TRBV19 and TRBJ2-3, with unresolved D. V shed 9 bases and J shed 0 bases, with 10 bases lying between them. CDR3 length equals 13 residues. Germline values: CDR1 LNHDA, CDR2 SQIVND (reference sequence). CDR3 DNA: TGTGCCAGCGGTCCCCCCAGCACAGATACGCAGTATTTT. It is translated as CASGPPSTDTQYF.

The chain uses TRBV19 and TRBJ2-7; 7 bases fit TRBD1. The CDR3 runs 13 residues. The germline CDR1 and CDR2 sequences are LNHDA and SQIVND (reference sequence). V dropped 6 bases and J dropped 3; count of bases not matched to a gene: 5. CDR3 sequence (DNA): TGTGCCAGTAGCGTCCCAGGGGGCTACGAGCAGTACTTC. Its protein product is CASSVPGGYEQYF.

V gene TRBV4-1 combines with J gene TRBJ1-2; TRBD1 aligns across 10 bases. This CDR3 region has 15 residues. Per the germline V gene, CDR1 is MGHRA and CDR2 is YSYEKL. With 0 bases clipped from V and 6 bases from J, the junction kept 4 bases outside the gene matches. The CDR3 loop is CASSQEDRGFNGYTF. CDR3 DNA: TGCGCCAGCAGCCAAGAGGACAGGGGGTTTAATGGCTACACCTTC.

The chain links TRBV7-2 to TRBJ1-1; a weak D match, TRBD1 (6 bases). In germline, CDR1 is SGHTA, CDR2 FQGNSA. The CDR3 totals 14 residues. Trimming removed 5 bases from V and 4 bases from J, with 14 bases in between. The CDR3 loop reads CASSQLGGATEAFF. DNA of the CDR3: TGTGCCAGCAGCCAGTTGGGGGGGGCCACTGAAGCTTTCTTT.

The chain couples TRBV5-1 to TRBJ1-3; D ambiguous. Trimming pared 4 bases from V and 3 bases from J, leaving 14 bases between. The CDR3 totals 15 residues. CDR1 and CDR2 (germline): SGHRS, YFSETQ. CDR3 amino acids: CASSPNAGDGNTIYF. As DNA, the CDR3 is TGCGCCAGCAGCCCTAATGCTGGGGATGGAAACACCATATATTTT. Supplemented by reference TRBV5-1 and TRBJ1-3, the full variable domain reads KAGVTQTPRYLIKTRGQQVTLSCSPISGHRSVSWYQQTPGQGLQFLFEYFSETQRNKGNFPGRFSGRQFSNSRSEMNVSTLELGDSALYLCASSPNAGDGNTIYFGEGSWLTVV.

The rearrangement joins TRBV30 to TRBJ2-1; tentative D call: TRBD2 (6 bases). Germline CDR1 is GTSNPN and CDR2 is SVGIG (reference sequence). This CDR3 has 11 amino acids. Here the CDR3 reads CAKDQGGEQFF. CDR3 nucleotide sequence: TGTGCTAAGGATCAGGGAGGCGAGCAGTTCTTC.

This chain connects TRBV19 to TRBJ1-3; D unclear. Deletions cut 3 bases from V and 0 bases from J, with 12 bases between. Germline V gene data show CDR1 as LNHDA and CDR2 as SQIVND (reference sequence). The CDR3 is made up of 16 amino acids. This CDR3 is CASSIAGTSSGNTIYF. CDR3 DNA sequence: TGTGCCAGTAGTATTGCCGGAACGAGCTCTGGAAACACCATATATTTT.

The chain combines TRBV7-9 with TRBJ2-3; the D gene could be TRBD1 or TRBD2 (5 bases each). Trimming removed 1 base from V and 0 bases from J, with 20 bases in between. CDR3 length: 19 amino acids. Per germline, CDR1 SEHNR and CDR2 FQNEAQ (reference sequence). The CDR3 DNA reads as TGTGCCAGCAGCTTAGTAGGACACAAGGGAGCATTTAGCACAGATACGCAGTATTTT. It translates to CASSLVGHKGAFSTDTQYF.

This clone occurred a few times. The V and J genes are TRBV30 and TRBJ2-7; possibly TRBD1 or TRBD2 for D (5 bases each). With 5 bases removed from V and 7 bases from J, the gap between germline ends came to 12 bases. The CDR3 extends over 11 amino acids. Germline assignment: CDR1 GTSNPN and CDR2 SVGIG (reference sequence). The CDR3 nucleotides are TGTGCCTGGGGGACCCCTCGGGAGCAGTACTTC. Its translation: CAWGTPREQYF.

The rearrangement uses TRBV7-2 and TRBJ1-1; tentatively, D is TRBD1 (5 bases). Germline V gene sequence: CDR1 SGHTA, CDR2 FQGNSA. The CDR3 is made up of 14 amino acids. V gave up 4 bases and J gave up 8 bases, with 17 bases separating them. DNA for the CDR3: TGTGCCAGCAGCTCACACACAGGCGCCCAGGAAGCTTTCTTT. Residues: CASSSHTGAQEAFF.

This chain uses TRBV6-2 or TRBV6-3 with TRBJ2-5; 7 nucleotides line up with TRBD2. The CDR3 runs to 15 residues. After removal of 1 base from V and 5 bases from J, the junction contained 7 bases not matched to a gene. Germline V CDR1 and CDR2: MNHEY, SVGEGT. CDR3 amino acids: CASSYYGRKIETQYF. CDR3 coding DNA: TGTGCCAGCAGTTACTACGGGAGGAAGATTGAGACCCAGTACTTC.

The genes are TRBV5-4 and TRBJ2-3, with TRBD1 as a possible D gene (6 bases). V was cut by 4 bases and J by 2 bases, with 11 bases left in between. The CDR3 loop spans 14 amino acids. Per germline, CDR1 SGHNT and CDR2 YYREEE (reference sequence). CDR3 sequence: CASSPDSVTDTQYF. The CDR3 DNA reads TGTGCCAGCAGCCCGGACAGCGTCACAGATACGCAGTATTTT.

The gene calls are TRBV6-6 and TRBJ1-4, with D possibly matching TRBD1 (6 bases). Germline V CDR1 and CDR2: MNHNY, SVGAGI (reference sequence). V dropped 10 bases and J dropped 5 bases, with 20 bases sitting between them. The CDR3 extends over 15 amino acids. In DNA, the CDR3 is TGTGCCACAATATCTCGCGGGGGCGGGAATGAAAAACTGTTTTTT. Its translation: CATISRGGGNEKLFF.

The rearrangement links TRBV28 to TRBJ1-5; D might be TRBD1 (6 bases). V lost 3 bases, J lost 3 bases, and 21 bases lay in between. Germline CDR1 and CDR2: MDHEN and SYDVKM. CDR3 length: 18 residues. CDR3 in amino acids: CASSFNKLGGAYNQPQHF. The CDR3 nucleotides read TGTGCCAGCAGTTTCAACAAACTGGGGGGCGCGTACAATCAGCCCCAGCATTTT.

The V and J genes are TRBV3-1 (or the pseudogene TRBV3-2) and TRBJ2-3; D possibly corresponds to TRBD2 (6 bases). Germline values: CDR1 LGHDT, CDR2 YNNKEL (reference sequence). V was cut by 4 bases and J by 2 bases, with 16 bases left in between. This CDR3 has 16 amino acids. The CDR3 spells CASSRIEAGFTDTQYF. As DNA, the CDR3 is TGTGCCAGCAGCCGGATTGAGGCGGGGTTCACAGATACGCAGTATTTT.

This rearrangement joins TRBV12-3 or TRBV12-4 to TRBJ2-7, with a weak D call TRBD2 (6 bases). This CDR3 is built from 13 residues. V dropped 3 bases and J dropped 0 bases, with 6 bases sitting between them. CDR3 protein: CASSLEGSYEQYF. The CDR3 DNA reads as TGTGCCAGCAGTTTGGAGGGCTCCTACGAGCAGTACTTC.

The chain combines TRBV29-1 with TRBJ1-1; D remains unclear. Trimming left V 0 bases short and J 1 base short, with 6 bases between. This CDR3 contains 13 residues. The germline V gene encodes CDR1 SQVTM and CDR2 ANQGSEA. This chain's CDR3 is CSVEERQNTEAFF. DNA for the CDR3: TGCAGCGTTGAAGAAAGGCAGAACACTGAAGCTTTCTTT.

CDR3 DNA sequence: TGTGCCAGCAGCCCACGACCGGCGAGTGAGCAGTACTTC. Amino acid sequence: CASSPRPASEQYF. The chain is built from TRBV9 and TRBJ2-7; D unresolved. V was shortened by 4 bases and J by 7 bases, with 15 bases between the two germline ends. The CDR3 is made up of 13 amino acids. CDR1 and CDR2 from the germline V gene are SGDLS and YYNGEE. Together with reference TRBV9 and TRBJ2-7, the CDR3 gives the full variable domain: DSGVTQTPKHLITATGQRVTLRCSPRSGDLSVYWYQQSLDQGLQFLIQYYNGEERAKGNILERFSAQQFPDLHSELNLSSLELGDSALYFCASSPRPASEQYFGPGTRLTVT.

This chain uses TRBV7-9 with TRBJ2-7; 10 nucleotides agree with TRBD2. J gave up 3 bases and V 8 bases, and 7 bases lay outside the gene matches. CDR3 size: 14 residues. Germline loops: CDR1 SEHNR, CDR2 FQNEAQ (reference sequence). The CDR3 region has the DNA TGTGCCAGCCGGTCAGAGCGGGGGGGCTACGAGCAGTACTTC. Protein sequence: CASRSERGGYEQYF.

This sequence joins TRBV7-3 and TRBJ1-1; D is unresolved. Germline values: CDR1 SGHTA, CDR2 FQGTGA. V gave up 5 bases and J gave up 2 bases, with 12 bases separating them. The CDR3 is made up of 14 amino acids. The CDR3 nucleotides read TGTGCCAGCAGCCAATCACCCGCAAACACTGAAGCTTTCTTT. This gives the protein CASSQSPANTEAFF.